Below, 2 T cell receptor beta chains from the same sample are listed, as sequenced in a study of blood T cell repertoires in COVID-19. TCRdb's copy holds only in-frame clones and misses some; the assay was immunoSEQ multiplex PCR. In the table there are tens of thousands of clones, roughly 86% of which are singletons. The sample consisted of peripheral blood. Source of these receptors: a man over 45 with active or convalescent COVID-19.

The chain uses TRBV5-1 and TRBJ2-1; D is possibly TRBD2 (6 bases). Germline V CDR1 and CDR2: SGHRS, YFSETQ. This CDR3 comprises 16 residues. Trimming stripped 2 bases from V and 1 base from J, with 13 bases between. DNA for the CDR3: TGCGCCAGCAGCTTTAACCGGGGGTCTTCCTACAATGAGCAGTTCTTC. Its translation is CASSFNRGSSYNEQFF.

The rearrangement joins TRBV24-1 to TRBJ2-5; 10 bases fit TRBD1. The germline gives CDR1 KGHDR, CDR2 SFDVKD. V shed 4 bases and J 5 bases; nucleotides not matched to a gene: 12. This CDR3 comprises 17 residues. This chain's CDR3 is CATSESTGGVRSETQYF. DNA for the CDR3: TGTGCCACCAGTGAGTCGACAGGGGGCGTGCGAAGCGAGACCCAGTACTTC.